This entry concerns a single TCR beta chain. This sample is part of a study of brain T cells in children with intractable seizures. Looked up from germline, CDR1 is MNHEY and CDR2 is SMNVEV (reference sequence). V was pared by 1 base and J by 2 bases, with 5 bases of the junction left unmatched. There are 17 residues in the CDR3. Sequencing was performed with immunoSEQ multiplex PCR; in TCRdb, only in-frame clones are kept and a portion is missing. The repertoire consists of tens of thousands of clones, with about 90% occurring once and the leading ten covering 20% to 25%. V and J are TRBV27 and TRBJ2-5, with 12 bases aligning to TRBD2. This clonotype originated in a girl between 2 and 10 years old with Rasmussen encephalitis and intractable seizures. Sample: peripheral blood, taken at surgery. CDR3 sequence: CASSLLGLAGLQETQYF. In nucleotides, the CDR3 is TGTGCCAGCAGTTTATTAGGACTAGCGGGGTTACAAGAGACCCAGTACTTC.